A single sample gave rise to the 4 T cell receptor beta chains below, sequenced in a study of blood T cell repertoires in COVID-19. Some clones are missing from TCRdb's copy, which holds only in-frame ones; the method was immunoSEQ multiplex PCR. The sample lists 390,000 or so clones; over 75% were seen once. Source material: PBMCs or T cells enriched from blood (not recorded which). These receptors all come from a man between 18 and 29 years old who had recovered from COVID-19.

This rearrangement joins TRBV5-6 to TRBJ2-2, with D possibly being TRBD1 (5 bases). This CDR3 spans 13 amino acids. Germline V gene data show CDR1 as SGHDT and CDR2 as YYEEEE. Trimming pared 0 bases from V and 6 bases from J, leaving 6 bases between. This CDR3 is CASSLEGAGELFF. The CDR3 DNA reads as TGTGCCAGCAGCTTGGAAGGGGCCGGGGAGCTGTTTTTT.

The chain links TRBV5-1 to TRBJ2-7, with D maybe TRBD1 (6 bases). Trimming pared 0 bases from V and 2 bases from J, leaving 12 bases between. CDR3 size: 15 residues. From germline, CDR1 is SGHRS and CDR2 YFSETQ. The CDR3 is CASSLEPGAPYEQYF. As DNA, the CDR3 is TGCGCCAGCAGCTTGGAACCAGGGGCCCCCTACGAGCAGTACTTC.

The chain uses TRBV29-1 and TRBJ2-5, with 8 bases fitting TRBD2. There are 14 residues in the CDR3. V shed 3 bases and J 4 bases; nucleotides not matched to a gene: 7. The germline V gene has CDR1 SQVTM and CDR2 ANQGSEA. The CDR3 DNA reads as TGCAGCGTTGATAAAGCGGGAGTGGCAGAGACCCAGTACTTC. This gives the protein CSVDKAGVAETQYF.

The chain uses TRBV28 and TRBJ1-5; D remains ambiguous. The V gene lost 6 bases and the J gene lost 7 bases, with 13 bases spanning the gap. The CDR3 consists of 13 residues. CDR1 and CDR2 from the germline V gene are MDHEN and SYDVKM. This chain's CDR3 is CASSLAVHQPQHF. In nucleotides, the CDR3 is TGTGCCAGCAGCCTGGCAGTACACCAGCCCCAGCATTTT.